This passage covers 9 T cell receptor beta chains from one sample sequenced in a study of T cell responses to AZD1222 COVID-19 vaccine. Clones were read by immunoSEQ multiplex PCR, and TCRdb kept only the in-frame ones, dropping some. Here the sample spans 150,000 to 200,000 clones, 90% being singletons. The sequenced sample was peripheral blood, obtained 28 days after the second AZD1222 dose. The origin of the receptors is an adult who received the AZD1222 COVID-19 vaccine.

As DNA, the CDR3 is TGTGCCAGCAGCCACCCAGGGGTGAACACTGAAGCTTTCTTT. It specifies CASSHPGVNTEAFF. This chain connects TRBV6-5 to TRBJ1-1; tentative D call: TRBD1 (6 bases). The V gene lost 6 bases and the J gene lost 0 bases, with 11 bases spanning the gap. CDR1 MNHEY and CDR2 SVGAGI come from the germline V gene. The CDR3 loop spans 14 amino acids.

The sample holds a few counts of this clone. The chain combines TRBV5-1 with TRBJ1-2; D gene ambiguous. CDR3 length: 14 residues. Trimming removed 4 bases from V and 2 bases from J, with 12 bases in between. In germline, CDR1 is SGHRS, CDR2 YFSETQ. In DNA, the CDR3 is TGCGCCAGCAGCAATGACGGGCAGAACTATGGCTACACCTTC. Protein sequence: CASSNDGQNYGYTF.

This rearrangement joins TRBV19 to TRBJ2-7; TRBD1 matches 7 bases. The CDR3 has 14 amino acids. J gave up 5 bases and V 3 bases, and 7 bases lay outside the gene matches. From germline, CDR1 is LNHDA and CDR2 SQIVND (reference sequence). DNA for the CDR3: TGTGCCAGTAGTATGATTTGGGACAGAAACGAGCAGTACTTC. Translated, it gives CASSMIWDRNEQYF.

The chain's CDR3 is CSVEASGSGIDEQYF. CDR3 DNA sequence: TGCAGCGTTGAGGCTAGCGGGAGTGGGATCGACGAGCAGTACTTC. The chain joins TRBV29-1 to TRBJ2-7, with 10 bases fitting TRBD2. V shed 3 bases, J shed 5 bases, and the junction held 10 bases outside the gene matches. Germline V gene data show CDR1 as SQVTM and CDR2 as ANQGSEA. This CDR3 is built from 15 residues.

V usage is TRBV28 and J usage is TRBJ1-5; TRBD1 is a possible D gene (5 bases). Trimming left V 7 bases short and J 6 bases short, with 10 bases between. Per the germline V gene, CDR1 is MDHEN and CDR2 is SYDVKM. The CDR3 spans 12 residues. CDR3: CASTGGRQPQHF. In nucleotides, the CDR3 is TGTGCCAGCACGGGGGGTCGTCAGCCCCAGCATTTT.

CDR3 sequence: CASSQDDPHSDRAAGNTIYF. CDR3 coding DNA: TGTGCCAGCAGCCAAGATGATCCTCACTCCGACAGGGCTGCTGGAAACACCATATATTTT. This chain joins TRBV3-1 (or the pseudogene TRBV3-2) and TRBJ1-3; 7 nucleotides align to TRBD1. The J segment lost 2 bases and the V segment lost 0 bases, leaving 16 bases of the junction unmatched. Per the germline V gene, CDR1 is LGHDT and CDR2 is YNNKEL (reference sequence). CDR3 length: 20 amino acids.

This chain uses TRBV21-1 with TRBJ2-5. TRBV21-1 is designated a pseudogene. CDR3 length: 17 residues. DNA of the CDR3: TGTGCCAGCAGCCGGAAAGGGCCCAGGATAGCACAAGAGACCCAGTACTTC. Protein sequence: CASSRKGPRIAQETQYF.

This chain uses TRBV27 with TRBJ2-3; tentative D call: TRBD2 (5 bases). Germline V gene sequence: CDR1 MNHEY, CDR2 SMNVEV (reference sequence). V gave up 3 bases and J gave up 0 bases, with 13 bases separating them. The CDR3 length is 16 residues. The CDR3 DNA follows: TGTGCCAGCAGTTTTCGGCTAGCCTTTAGCACAGATACGCAGTATTTT. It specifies CASSFRLAFSTDTQYF.

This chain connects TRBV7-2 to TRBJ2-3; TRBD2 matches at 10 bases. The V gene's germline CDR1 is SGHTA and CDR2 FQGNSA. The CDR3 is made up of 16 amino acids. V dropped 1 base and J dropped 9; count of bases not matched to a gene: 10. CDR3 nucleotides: TGTGCCAGCAGCTTAGTGGCTAGCGGGAGTCATCAAACGCAGTATTTT. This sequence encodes CASSLVASGSHQTQYF.